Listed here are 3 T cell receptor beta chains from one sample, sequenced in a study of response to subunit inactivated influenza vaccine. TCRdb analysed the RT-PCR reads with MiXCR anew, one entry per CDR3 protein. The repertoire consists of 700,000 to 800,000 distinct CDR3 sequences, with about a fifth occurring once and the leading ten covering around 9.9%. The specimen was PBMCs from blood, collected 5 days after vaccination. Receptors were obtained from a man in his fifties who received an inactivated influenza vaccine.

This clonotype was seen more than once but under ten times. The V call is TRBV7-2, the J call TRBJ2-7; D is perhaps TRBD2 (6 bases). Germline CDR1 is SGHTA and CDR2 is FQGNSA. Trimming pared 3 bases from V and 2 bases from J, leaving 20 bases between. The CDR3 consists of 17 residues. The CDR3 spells CASSLLEGQANPYEQYF. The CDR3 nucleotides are TGTGCCAGCAGCTTGCTGGAGGGCCAAGCGAATCCCTACGAGCAGTACTTC.

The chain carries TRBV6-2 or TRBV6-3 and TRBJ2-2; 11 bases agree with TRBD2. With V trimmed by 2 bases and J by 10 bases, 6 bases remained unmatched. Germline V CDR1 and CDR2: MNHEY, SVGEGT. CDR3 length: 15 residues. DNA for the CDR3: TGTGCCAGCAGTTACAAGCGACTAGCGGGGCAGGAGCTGTTTTTT. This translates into CASSYKRLAGQELFF.

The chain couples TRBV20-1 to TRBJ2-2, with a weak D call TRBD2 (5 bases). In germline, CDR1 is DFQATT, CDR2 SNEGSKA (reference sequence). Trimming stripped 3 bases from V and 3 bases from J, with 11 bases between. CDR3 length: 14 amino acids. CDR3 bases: TGCAGTGCTAGTGGAGCGGTCTACACCGGGGAGCTGTTTTTT. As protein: CSASGAVYTGELFF.